This T cell receptor (beta chain) emerged from a study of the immune and genomic landscape of osteosarcoma (dated by TCRdb to 2019 to 2021). Looking at the study overall: The overall cohort was composed of a few dozen pediatric and adult patients with high-grade osteosarcoma, and a median age at diagnosis of roughly 25 years (range roughly 5-90) was recorded. An explanation for the limited clinical activity of immune checkpoint inhibitors in osteosarcoma was sought in the study. The cohort was enriched for poor-risk disease, as unfavorable pathologic response to standard therapy was shown in more than 71% of the cohort and around 67% of the cohort were deceased. Patients in the overall cohort were roughly 65% male, and roughly 80% presented with localized disease at diagnosis. The osteosarcoma immunogenomic landscape was characterized by integrating TCR sequencing results with transcriptome, protein array and immunostaining data. Two samples from the same tumor site were contributed by each of a few patients. Osteosarcoma specimens were profiled with whole genome, RNA and T-cell receptor sequencing plus immunohistochemistry and reverse phase protein arrays so that immunogenic potential could be defined.

Worth noting for this clone: What antigen it recognizes has not been identified. No much larger clone exists at a distance of one base, and base qualities are not known.

The germline V end is reduced by 1 base and the J end by 5 bases; junction bases left unmatched: 5. The CDR3 has 15 amino acids, counting the end cysteine and phenylalanine. Only CDR3 DNA is held: 45 bases, read in frame from base 1. For CDR1 and CDR2, the germline V gene lists SGHVS and FNYEAQ. TCR beta chain CDR3 regions were immunosequenced using the ImmunoSEQ Assay (Adaptive Biotechnologies). The authors' pipeline ran thus. TCRB rearrangements, read counts, read proportions and gene usage were exported through the ImmunoSEQ Analyzer platform. T-cell clonality was calculated on productive rearrangements as 1 minus Pielou's evenness. In the clonal space homeostasis analysis, clonotypes were binned as rare, small, medium, large or hyperexpanded (0.01 to 1 of the repertoire). TCR productive clonality was compared across immune clusters C1, C2 and C3 using the Wilcoxon rank sum test. TCRdb's version of the immuneACCESS table is confined to in-frame rearrangements and falls short of the full clone set. An unresolved V gene accounts for under half of the shortfall where checked; the remainder is of unknown origin. Clone size and the V and J calls come from that table; the DNA yielded D and trimming. This sample lists roughly 4,600 clones; 77% were detected once. About 5.9% of the sample is taken by the ten largest.

The tumors sampled were post-treatment primary, local recurrence and metastasis specimens taken from patients with a poor prognosis. The research as a whole found: Productive TCR clonality was found to be low overall, with an average of 0.09 and a maximum of 0.3, which suggested limited T-cell clonal expansion. The clonality benchmarks were taken from external normal skin and healthy peripheral blood data instead of from matched normal tissue. Sample size was not determined by any statistical method, because osteosarcoma is rare and every possible sample was collected. Five cases had a single hyperexpanded clone dominating the repertoire, and all had fewer than 100 T-cell clonotypes. Alongside the frozen tumor specimens, matched blood was collected from only a couple of patients. Although TCR productive clonality was higher in the immune-hot C3 cluster than in the cold C1 cluster, TCR productive clonality was still low overall.

This receptor was identified in a human donor with osteosarcoma. Material: osteosarcoma tumor tissue from the lung. The chain is made from TRBV7-6 and TRBJ2-3; 8 bases in the junction line up with TRBD1. The bases read TGTGCCAGCAGCTTAGGGACAGGGCCTTTAGATACGCAGTATTTT. It specifies CASSLGTGPLDTQYF.